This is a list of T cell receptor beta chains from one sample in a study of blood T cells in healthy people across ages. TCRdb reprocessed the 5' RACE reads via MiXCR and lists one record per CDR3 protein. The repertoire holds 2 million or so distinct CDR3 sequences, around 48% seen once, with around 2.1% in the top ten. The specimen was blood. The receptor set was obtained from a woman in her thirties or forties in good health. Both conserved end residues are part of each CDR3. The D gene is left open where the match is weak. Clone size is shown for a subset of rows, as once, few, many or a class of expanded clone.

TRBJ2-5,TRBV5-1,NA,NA,CASSLAWGSQETQYF,TGCGCCAGCAGCTTGGCCTGGGGATCACAAGAGACCCAGTACTTC
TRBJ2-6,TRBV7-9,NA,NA,CASSLSANVLTF,TGTGCCAGCTCTCTCTCCGCCAACGTCCTGACTTTC
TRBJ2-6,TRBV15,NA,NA,CTTKRPGSISGANVLTF,TGTACCACCAAGCGCCCAGGGAGCATCTCTGGGGCCAACGTCCTGACTTTC
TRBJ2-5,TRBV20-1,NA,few,CSASRAAQETQYF,TGCAGTGCTAGTCGCGCAGCCCAAGAGACCCAGTACTTC
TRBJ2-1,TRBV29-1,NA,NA,CSVLHYNEQFF,TGCAGCGTTCTCCACTACAATGAGCAGTTCTTC
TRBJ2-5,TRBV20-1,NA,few,CSAQRKQWVQETQYF,TGCAGTGCCCAACGTAAACAATGGGTCCAAGAGACCCAGTACTTC
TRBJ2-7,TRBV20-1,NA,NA,CSARDIYEQYF,TGCAGTGCTAGGGACATCTACGAGCAGTACTTC
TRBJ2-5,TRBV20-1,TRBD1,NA,CSAGRTGAVGETQYF,TGCAGTGCTGGGCGCACAGGGGCGGTAGGGGAGACCCAGTACTTC
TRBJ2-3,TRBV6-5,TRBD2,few,CASSFHTSGLTDTQYF,TGTGCCAGCAGTTTTCATACTAGCGGGCTGACAGATACGCAGTATTTT
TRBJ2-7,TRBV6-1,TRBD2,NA,CASRGSGGEYEQYF,TGTGCCAGCAGAGGTAGCGGGGGAGAATACGAGCAGTACTTC
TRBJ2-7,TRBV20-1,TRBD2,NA,CRPGTSGASSYEQYF,TGCAGGCCCGGGACTAGCGGGGCCTCTTCCTACGAGCAGTACTTC
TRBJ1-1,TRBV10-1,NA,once,CASSDRDTEAFF,TGCGCCAGCAGTGACAGGGACACTGAAGCTTTCTTT
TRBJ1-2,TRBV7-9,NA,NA,CASSRLWGGYGYTF,TGTGCCAGCAGCCGACTCTGGGGGGGCTATGGCTACACCTTC
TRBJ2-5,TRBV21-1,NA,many,CASSLYPGQETQYF,TGTGCCAGCAGCCTTTATCCAGGGCAAGAGACCCAGTACTTC
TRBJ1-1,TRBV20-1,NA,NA,CSAFGGDRSNTEAFF,TGCAGTGCTTTCGGGGGCGACAGGTCAAACACTGAAGCTTTCTTT
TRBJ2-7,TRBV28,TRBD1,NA,CASSLPTGLHEQYF,TGTGCCAGCAGTTTACCGACAGGGCTCCACGAGCAGTACTTC
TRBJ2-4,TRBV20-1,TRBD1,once,CSARDGSRGRGPYF,TGCAGTGCTAGAGATGGTTCCAGGGGGCGGGGTCCGTACTTC
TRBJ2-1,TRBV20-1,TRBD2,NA,CSARTRAGESWNEQFF,TGCAGTGCTAGGACTCGAGCGGGGGAAAGCTGGAATGAGCAGTTCTTC
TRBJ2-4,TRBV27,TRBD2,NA,CASKEVAGGLRAKNIQYF,TGTGCCAGCAAGGAGGTAGCGGGGGGGCTTAGGGCCAAAAACATTCAGTACTTC
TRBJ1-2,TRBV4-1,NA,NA,CASSRHDGNYYGYTF,TGCGCCAGCAGCCGGCACGACGGGAATTACTATGGCTACACCTTC
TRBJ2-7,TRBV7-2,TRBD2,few,CASSAGLAGGQGEQYF,TGTGCCAGCAGCGCGGGACTAGCGGGGGGGCAGGGCGAGCAGTACTTC
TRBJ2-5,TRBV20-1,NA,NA,CSASKATQYF,TGCAGTGCTAGTAAGGCGACCCAGTACTTC
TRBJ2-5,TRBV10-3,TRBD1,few,CAIRDRVGEETQYF,TGTGCCATCAGGGACAGGGTCGGGGAAGAGACCCAGTACTTC
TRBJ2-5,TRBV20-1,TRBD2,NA,CSARGTSGQETQYF,TGCAGTGCTAGAGGGACTAGCGGACAAGAGACCCAGTACTTC
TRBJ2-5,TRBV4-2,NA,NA,CASSQEGRGDKTQYF,TGTGCCAGCAGCCAAGAGGGCAGGGGCGACAAGACCCAGTACTTC
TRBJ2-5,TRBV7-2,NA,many,CASTIQTVTQETQYF,TGTGCCAGTACGATCCAGACGGTAACACAAGAGACCCAGTACTTC
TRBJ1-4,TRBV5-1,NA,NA,CASSGWTSRGEKLFF,TGCGCCAGCAGCGGATGGACCTCCCGAGGTGAAAAACTGTTTTTT
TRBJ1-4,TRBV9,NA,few,CASSGDTVNEKLFF,TGTGCCAGCAGCGGGGACACTGTTAATGAAAAACTGTTTTTT
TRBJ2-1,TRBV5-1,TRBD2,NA,CASSLLAGESSYNEQFF,TGCGCCAGCAGCTTACTAGCGGGGGAGAGCTCCTACAATGAGCAGTTCTTC
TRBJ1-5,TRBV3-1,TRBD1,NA,CASNAGTATQPQHF,TGTGCCAGCAACGCCGGGACAGCCACTCAGCCCCAGCATTTT
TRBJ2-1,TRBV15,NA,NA,CATSRRDGTHEQFF,TGTGCCACCAGCAGAAGGGACGGCACCCATGAGCAGTTCTTC
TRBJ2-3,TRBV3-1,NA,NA,CASSLRLRPDTQYF,TGTGCCAGCAGCCTCAGGCTGCGGCCAGATACGCAGTATTTT
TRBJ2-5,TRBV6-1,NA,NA,CALNPRIRQETQYF,TGTGCCCTAAACCCGCGCATTCGCCAAGAGACCCAGTACTTC
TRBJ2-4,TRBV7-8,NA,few,CASSSHFGGIQYF,TGTGCCAGCAGCTCCCACTTCGGGGGCATTCAGTACTTC
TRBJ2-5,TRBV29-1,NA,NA,CSAPTAPDSGGTQYF,TGCAGCGCTCCGACGGCTCCCGACAGTGGGGGGACCCAGTACTTC
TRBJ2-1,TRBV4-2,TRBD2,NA,CASSQDLASGGANEQFF,TGTGCCAGCAGCCAAGACTTGGCTAGCGGGGGGGCAAATGAGCAGTTCTTC
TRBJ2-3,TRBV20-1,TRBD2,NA,CSATTSGGTSGTDTQYF,TGCAGTGCGACGACTAGCGGGGGAACGTCGGGCACAGATACGCAGTATTTT
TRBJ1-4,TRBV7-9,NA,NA,CASSFTGLGANEKLFF,TGTGCCAGCAGCTTTACCGGGTTAGGGGCTAATGAAAAACTGTTTTTT
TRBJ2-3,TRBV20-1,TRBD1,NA,CSAARDREDTQYF,TGCAGTGCTGCGCGAGACAGGGAAGATACGCAGTATTTT
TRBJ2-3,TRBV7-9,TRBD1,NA,CASSFPRGQAGTDTQYF,TGTGCCAGCAGCTTTCCGCGAGGACAGGCGGGCACAGATACGCAGTATTTT
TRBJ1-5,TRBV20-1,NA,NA,CSARNKGVFNQPQHF,TGCAGTGCTAGAAACAAGGGGGTTTTCAATCAGCCCCAGCATTTT
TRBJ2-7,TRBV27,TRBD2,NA,CASSPGLLESYEQYF,TGTGCCAGCAGTCCGGGACTACTGGAGTCCTACGAGCAGTACTTC
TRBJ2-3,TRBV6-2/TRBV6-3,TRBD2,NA,CASSSGLAVDTQYF,TGTGCCAGCAGTTCTGGACTAGCGGTGGATACGCAGTATTTT
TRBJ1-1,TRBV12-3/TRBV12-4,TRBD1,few,CASSGQGWGMNTEAFF,TGTGCCAGCAGTGGACAGGGCTGGGGAATGAACACTGAAGCTTTCTTT
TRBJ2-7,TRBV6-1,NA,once,CASIPGTFSYEQYF,TGTGCCAGCATCCCCGGGACATTTTCCTACGAGCAGTACTTC
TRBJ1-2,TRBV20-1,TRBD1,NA,CSATPTGSYGYTF,TGCAGTGCTACACCGACAGGGTCCTATGGCTACACCTTC
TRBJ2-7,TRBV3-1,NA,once,CASSQALTGEQYF,TGTGCCAGCAGCCAAGCCCTCACAGGCGAGCAGTACTTC